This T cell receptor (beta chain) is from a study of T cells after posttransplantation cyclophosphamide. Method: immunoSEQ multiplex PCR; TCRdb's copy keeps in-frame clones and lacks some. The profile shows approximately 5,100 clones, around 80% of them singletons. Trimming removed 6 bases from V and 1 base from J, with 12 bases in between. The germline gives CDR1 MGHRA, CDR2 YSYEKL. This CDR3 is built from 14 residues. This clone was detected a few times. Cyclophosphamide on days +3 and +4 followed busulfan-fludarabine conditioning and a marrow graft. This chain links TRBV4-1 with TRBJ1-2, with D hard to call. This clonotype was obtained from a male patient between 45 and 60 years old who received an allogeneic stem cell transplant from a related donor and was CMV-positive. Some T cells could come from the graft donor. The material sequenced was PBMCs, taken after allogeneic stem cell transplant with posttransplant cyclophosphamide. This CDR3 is CASSRLRDNYGYTF. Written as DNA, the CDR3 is TGCGCCAGCAGTCGACTGAGAGATAACTATGGCTACACCTTC.